The 10 T cell receptor beta chains in this list originate from one sample, sequenced in a study of CD8 T cells in Susac syndrome. Random-hexamer reverse transcription was applied to about 0.45 to 1 ug RNA. TCRdb itself ran the immunoSEQ multiplex PCR reads through MiXCR, one entry per CDR3 protein. The sample contains roughly 150,000 distinct CDR3 sequences, roughly 94% of which appear only once. The sample consisted of CD4+ T cells from PBMCs. The receptors here all came from a human donor with multiple sclerosis.

In regard to this clonotype: The junction departs from the called germline gene at one end, perhaps through a read error. This sequence joins TRBV20-1 and TRBJ1-1; tentatively, D is TRBD1 (6 bases). The CDR3 is made up of 13 amino acids. The germline CDR1 and CDR2 sequences are DFQATT and SNEGSKA (reference sequence). The DNA of the CDR3 is TGCAGTGCTGGAGATTCCAGGGGAACTGAAGCTTTCTTT. Translation gives CSAGDSRGTEAFF.

CDR3 sequence: CSARRGESSYEQYF. CDR3 bases: TGCAGTGCCCGGAGGGGGGAGAGCTCCTACGAGCAGTACTTC. V is TRBV20-1 and J is TRBJ2-7; tentatively, D is TRBD1 or TRBD2 (6 bases each). CDR1 and CDR2 from the germline V gene are DFQATT and SNEGSKA (reference sequence). Trimming stripped 6 bases from V and 0 bases from J, with 15 bases between. The CDR3 length is 14 residues.

The chain links TRBV6-5 to TRBJ2-6; D gene uncertain. The CDR3 totals 15 residues. Germline assignment: CDR1 MNHEY and CDR2 SVGAGI. Trimming cost V 5 bases and J 0 bases, with 8 bases left between them. The chain's CDR3 is CASSTHTSGANVLTF. In nucleotides, the CDR3 is TGTGCCAGCAGTACTCACACCTCTGGGGCCAACGTCCTGACTTTC.

The chain joins TRBV29-1 to TRBJ1-2, with TRBD1 matching over 8 bases. J was trimmed by 8 bases and V by 7 bases; bases with no gene match: 6. Germline assignment: CDR1 SQVTM and CDR2 ANQGSEA. The CDR3 loop spans 11 amino acids. The CDR3 reads CSGGQAQGYTF. CDR3 bases: TGCAGCGGGGGACAGGCGCAGGGCTACACCTTC. The variable domain in full, completed from reference TRBV29-1 and TRBJ1-2, reads SAVISQKPSRDICQRGTSLTIQCQVDSQVTMMFWYRQQPGQSLTLIATANQGSEATYESGFVIDKFPISRPNLTFSTLTVSNMSPEDSSIYLCSGGQAQGYTFGSGTRLTVV.

This chain joins TRBV20-1 and TRBJ2-5; D may be TRBD1 or TRBD2 (6 bases each). Trimming pared 5 bases from V and 5 bases from J, leaving 18 bases between. The CDR3 is 14 residues long. Germline CDR1 and CDR2: DFQATT and SNEGSKA (reference sequence). This CDR3 reads CSAFGGRRGETQYF. CDR3 DNA sequence: TGCAGTGCTTTCGGAGGACGGAGGGGGGAGACCCAGTACTTC.

The chain couples TRBV3-1 to TRBJ2-4; either TRBD1 or TRBD2 may fit D (5 bases each). The CDR3 spans 14 residues. Between the trimmed V and J ends, which lost 3 bases and 3 bases, there was a span of 9 bases. Germline V gives CDR1 LGHDT, CDR2 YNNKEL (reference sequence). CDR3 DNA sequence: TGTGCCAGCAGCCAGGGGGACGGCAAAAACATTCAGTACTTC. Its translation is CASSQGDGKNIQYF.

The rearrangement links TRBV5-1 to TRBJ2-7; 8 bases fit TRBD1. Unmatched junction bases numbered 6, after V lost 4 bases and J lost 3 bases. The germline V gene encodes CDR1 SGHRS and CDR2 YFSETQ. The CDR3 runs 14 residues. The DNA for the CDR3 is TGCGCCAGCAGCATAGGACAGGGTTTCTACGAGCAGTACTTC. Translating gives CASSIGQGFYEQYF.

The CDR3 loop is CAWSSGGNTEAFF. CDR3 bases: TGTGCCTGGAGTTCGGGGGGCAACACTGAAGCTTTCTTT. The rearrangement uses TRBV30 and TRBJ1-1; D may be TRBD1 (6 bases). Per germline, CDR1 GTSNPN and CDR2 SVGIG (reference sequence). The CDR3 has 13 residues. Trimming shortened V by 2 bases and J by 2 bases, and 9 bases separated the two germline ends.

This clonotype was seen a handful of times. The V and J genes are TRBV6-5 and TRBJ2-6, with D hard to call. CDR3 length: 13 residues. Germline V CDR1 and CDR2: MNHEY, SVGAGI. The V end was cut by 6 bases, the J end by 2 bases, with 5 bases between. The CDR3 DNA reads as TGTGCCAGCAGGGGCGCTGGGGCCAACGTCCTGACTTTC. It is translated as CASRGAGANVLTF.

The chain joins TRBV29-1 to TRBJ2-5; possibly TRBD2 for D (6 bases). The length of the CDR3 is 13 residues. Germline lookup yields CDR1 SQVTM and CDR2 ANQGSEA. V gave up 6 bases and J gave up 1 base, with 12 bases separating them. The CDR3 coding sequence is TGCAGCGTGGGATCTAGCGTCCAAGAGACCCAGTACTTC. The encoded protein is CSVGSSVQETQYF.